This TCR beta chain was found in a study of read filtering for tumor transcriptome and immune sequencing. The CDR3 has 14 amino acids. The V gene lost 3 bases and the J gene lost 9 bases, with 20 bases spanning the gap. CDR1 is SQVTM and CDR2 is ANQGSEA in the germline V gene. This clonotype was detected ten times or more. The library was built from roughly 400 ng RNA with molecular barcoded adaptors for alpha/delta and beta/gamma chains. TCRdb re-called the reads through MiXCR, storing one row per CDR3 protein. The sample consists of over 50,000 distinct CDR3 sequences, around 21% of them appearing once.

V and J are TRBV29-1 and TRBJ1-1, with D possibly TRBD1 on 5 matching bases. This receptor was obtained from a donor aged 40 or over with multiple myeloma. Material for sequencing was a population of CD138-negative cells sorted from bone marrow. In DNA, the CDR3 is TGCAGCGTTGATTCGCGACAGATCGATTCCAAAGCTTTCTTT. This sequence encodes CSVDSRQIDSKAFF. The whole variable domain, remainder taken from reference TRBV29-1 and TRBJ1-1, is SAVISQKPSRDICQRGTSLTIQCQVDSQVTMMFWYRQQPGQSLTLIATANQGSEATYESGFVIDKFPISRPNLTFSTLTVSNMSPEDSSIYLCSVDSRQIDSKAFFGQGTRLTVV.